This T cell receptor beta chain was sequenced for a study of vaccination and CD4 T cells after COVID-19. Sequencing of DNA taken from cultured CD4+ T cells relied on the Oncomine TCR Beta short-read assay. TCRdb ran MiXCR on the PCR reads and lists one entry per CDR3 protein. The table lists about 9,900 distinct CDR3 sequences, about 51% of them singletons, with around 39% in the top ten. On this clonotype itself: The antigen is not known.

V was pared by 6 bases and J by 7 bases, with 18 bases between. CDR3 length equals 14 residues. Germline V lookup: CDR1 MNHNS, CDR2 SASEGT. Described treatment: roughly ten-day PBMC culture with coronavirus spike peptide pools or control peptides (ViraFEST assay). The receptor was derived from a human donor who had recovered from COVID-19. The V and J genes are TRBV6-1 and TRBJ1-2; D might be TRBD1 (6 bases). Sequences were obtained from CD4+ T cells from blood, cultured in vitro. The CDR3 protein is CASSPDRISGGYTF. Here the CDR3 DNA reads TGTGCCAGCAGCCCAGACAGGATCTCGGGTGGCTACACCTTC.